This T cell receptor (beta chain) was obtained from a study of human T cells and chemical hapten exposure. The CDR3 spans 15 residues. Germline-derived CDR1 and CDR2 are LNHDA and SQIVND (reference sequence). TCRdb re-derived calls from the RACE reads in MiXCR, one entry per CDR3 protein. The sample consists of about 200,000 distinct CDR3 sequences, under 25% of them appearing once. The time point denotes: patch test 3, about 24 weeks after DPC sensitization. The treatment is: therapeutic diphenylcyclopropenone sensitization with weekly scalp DPC. As regards this clonotype: Mismatch with germline at one junction end may stem from a read error.

The specimen comprised whole blood, sampled in connection with sensitization to the hapten diphenylcyclopropenone (DPC). The clonotype originates from a woman aged 40 to 55 with alopecia areata. Some clones in this sample may be carry-over from other donors' samples. The chain recombines TRBV19 with TRBJ2-3; 8 nucleotides line up with TRBD2. The CDR3 coding sequence is TGTACCAGTAGTATAGGAGAGAGCGGGGGAGATACGCAGTATTTT. This gives the protein CTSSIGESGGDTQYF.